The 32 T cell receptor beta chains given below trace back to one sample, sequenced in a study of blood T cell repertoires in COVID-19. Clones were sequenced by immunoSEQ multiplex PCR, and TCRdb holds only the in-frame ones, with some missing. The sample yields about 100,000 clones, 80% to 95% seen once. Input material: peripheral blood. These receptors all come from a man over 45 with active COVID-19.

The chain links TRBV7-2 to TRBJ2-1; a weak D match, TRBD2 (5 bases). The CDR3 loop spans 17 amino acids. V lost 4 bases and J lost 7, with 23 bases in between. The V gene's germline CDR1 is SGHTA and CDR2 FQGNSA. The CDR3 reads CASSSQPAASLTNEQFF. The DNA for the CDR3 is TGTGCCAGCAGCTCCCAGCCAGCGGCAAGCCTAACAAATGAGCAGTTCTTC.

The chain recombines TRBV11-2 with TRBJ2-1; 13 nucleotides agree with TRBD2. V lost 5 bases to trimming and J lost 0 bases; unmatched junction nucleotides: 10. The CDR3 has 19 amino acids. Germline values: CDR1 SGHAT, CDR2 FQNNGV. This CDR3 reads CASSPLLGLAGSSYNEQFF. As DNA, the CDR3 is TGTGCCAGCAGCCCCTTATTGGGACTAGCGGGAAGCTCCTACAATGAGCAGTTCTTC.

The rearrangement links TRBV29-1 to TRBJ1-4, with TRBD1 identical over 9 bases. This CDR3 spans 13 amino acids. Germline-derived CDR1 and CDR2 are SQVTM and ANQGSEA. V was pared by 8 bases and J by 6 bases, with 7 bases of the junction left unmatched. The CDR3: CSSWWTGDEKLFF. DNA for the CDR3: TGCAGCTCTTGGTGGACAGGGGATGAAAAACTGTTTTTT.

The V gene is TRBV5-1, the J gene TRBJ2-1, with D perhaps TRBD1 (7 bases). Trimming removed 5 bases at V and 9 bases at J, with 12 bases between. This CDR3 region has 12 residues. Per germline, CDR1 SGHRS and CDR2 YFSETQ. CDR3 DNA sequence: TGCGCCAGCAGGGCGGGACAGAGTGAGCAGTTCTTC. Translating it yields CASRAGQSEQFF.

This sequence joins TRBV5-1 and TRBJ1-2, with 7 bases matching TRBD1. Germline V gene sequence: CDR1 SGHRS, CDR2 YFSETQ. J gave up 2 bases and V 0 bases, and 4 bases lay outside the gene matches. This CDR3 is 15 amino acids long. In DNA form, the CDR3 reads TGCGCCAGCAGCTTGGCCGTGGACAGGAACTATGGCTACACCTTC. It translates to CASSLAVDRNYGYTF.

This rearrangement joins TRBV6-6 to TRBJ2-3; D possibly corresponds to TRBD2 (5 bases). Trimming removed 3 bases at V and 1 base at J, with 14 bases between. Germline V gene lookup returns CDR1 MNHNY and CDR2 SVGAGI (reference sequence). CDR3 length: 16 amino acids. CDR3 loop: CASSYGVGGGTDTQYF. The CDR3 nucleotides read TGTGCCAGCAGTTATGGTGTCGGAGGCGGCACAGATACGCAGTATTTT.

J is TRBJ1-2 and V is TRBV3-1 (or the pseudogene TRBV3-2), with D unresolved. Per germline, CDR1 LGHDT and CDR2 YNNKEL (reference sequence). V was shortened by 4 bases and J by 5 bases, with 11 bases between the two germline ends. The CDR3 extends over 13 amino acids. CDR3: CASSPGSAYGYTF. CDR3 bases: TGTGCCAGCAGCCCAGGATCCGCTTATGGCTACACCTTC.

The chain couples TRBV30 to TRBJ1-6; D call uncertain. V shed 5 bases and J shed 0 bases, with 5 bases lying between them. Germline V CDR1 and CDR2: GTSNPN, SVGIG (reference sequence). CDR3 length: 13 residues. The CDR3 loop is CAWGSSYNSPLHF. The CDR3, as DNA: TGTGCCTGGGGTAGCTCCTATAATTCACCCCTCCACTTT.

V and J are TRBV12-3 or TRBV12-4 and TRBJ1-1; the D is unclear. The CDR3 runs to 13 residues. The ends were cut back, 8 bases at V and 1 base at J, with 11 bases in the middle. CDR3 residues: CASAMRSNTEAFF. CDR3 in DNA: TGTGCCAGCGCGATGCGATCGAACACTGAAGCTTTCTTT.

This clone was seen just once. The chain uses TRBV24-1 and TRBJ2-3, with 10 bases matching TRBD1. Per germline, CDR1 KGHDR and CDR2 SFDVKD. The CDR3 consists of 14 residues. J was trimmed by 8 bases and V by 4 bases; bases with no gene match: 5. The CDR3 here is CATSDPGQGGTQYF. The CDR3 DNA reads TGTGCCACCAGTGACCCCGGACAGGGGGGTACGCAGTATTTT.

This clone appeared once. The genes are TRBV6-6 and TRBJ2-2; D call uncertain. This CDR3 has 12 residues. V lost 4 bases, J lost 6 bases, and 6 bases lay in between. CDR1 is MNHNY, CDR2 SVGAGI, per germline (reference sequence). The CDR3 sequence is CASSSPAGELFF. The CDR3 region has the DNA TGTGCCAGCAGTTCCCCGGCCGGGGAGCTGTTTTTT.

This clone occurred once. The V gene is TRBV6-2 or TRBV6-3, the J gene TRBJ2-1; no definite D call. The CDR3 extends over 12 amino acids. Trimming took 5 bases from V and 9 from J, leaving 11 bases between them. CDR1 MNHEY and CDR2 SVGEGT come from the germline V gene. CDR3 in DNA: TGTGCCAGCAGTACCCCCCGGAGTGAGCAGTTCTTC. Residues: CASSTPRSEQFF.

The sample holds a few counts of this clone. The rearrangement joins TRBV7-2 to TRBJ2-2, with 9 bases that match TRBD2. The CDR3 runs 17 residues. V gave up 4 bases and J gave up 0 bases; unmatched junction bases: 6. Germline CDR1 SGHTA, CDR2 FQGNSA. CDR3 sequence: CASSSTSGFSNTGELFF. As DNA, the CDR3 is TGTGCCAGCAGCTCCACTAGCGGGTTTTCGAACACCGGGGAGCTGTTTTTT.

This clone appeared a single time. This rearrangement joins TRBV4-2 to TRBJ2-3; 8 nucleotides match TRBD2. The V and J ends lost 0 bases and 1 base, in that order; junction bases with no gene match: 9. The CDR3 is made up of 18 amino acids. CDR1 and CDR2 (germline): LGHNA, YNFKEQ. The CDR3 nucleotides are TGTGCCAGCAGCCAAGAGCCCACCACGCGGGGGGGCACAGATACGCAGTATTTT. As protein: CASSQEPTTRGGTDTQYF.

V gene TRBV9 combines with J gene TRBJ2-1; possible D gene TRBD2, 6 bases. Germline loops: CDR1 SGDLS, CDR2 YYNGEE. This CDR3 region has 15 residues. The V gene lost 1 base and the J gene lost 3 bases, with 11 bases spanning the gap. CDR3 nucleotides: TGTGCCAGCAGCGTAAAGGGACTTCTCTACAATGAGCAGTTCTTC. It encodes CASSVKGLLYNEQFF.

A word on this clone: The junction departs from the called germline gene at one end, perhaps through a read error. The genes are TRBV5-6 and TRBJ1-6; 12 positions match TRBD1. This CDR3 contains 16 residues. The V gene's germline CDR1 is SGHDT and CDR2 YYEEEE. CDR3: CASSLVPGQGASPLHF. CDR3 nucleotide sequence: TGTGCCAGCAGTTTGGTACCGGGACAGGGGGCTTCACCCCTCCACTTT.

This chain joins TRBV7-8 and TRBJ2-7; 8 nucleotides line up with TRBD2. CDR1 SGHVS and CDR2 FQNEAQ come from the germline V gene. J lost 6 bases, V lost 5 bases, and 12 bases had no gene match. The CDR3 runs to 15 residues. CDR3 bases: TGTGCCAGCAGCCCTCCGGGGGGGTCGTTACGCGAGCAGTACTTC. Protein: CASSPPGGSLREQYF.

This clone has just a few counts. The sample carries other DNA sequences with the same CDR3. This rearrangement joins TRBV9 to TRBJ2-1; 10 positions agree with TRBD1. The CDR3 covers 15 residues. The V segment lost 2 bases and the J segment 4 bases; nucleotides outside the gene matches: 3. Germline values: CDR1 SGDLS, CDR2 YYNGEE. The CDR3: CASSVGTGDYNEQFF. In DNA form, the CDR3 reads TGTGCCAGCAGCGTCGGGACAGGGGATTACAATGAGCAGTTCTTC.

The V gene is TRBV15, the J gene TRBJ1-2; TRBD1 is a possible D gene (6 bases). The CDR3 is 15 amino acids. Trimming stripped 1 base from V and 3 bases from J, with 12 bases between. Germline-derived CDR1 and CDR2 are LNHNV and YYDKDF (reference sequence). The CDR3 loop reads CATSRGADSYYGYTF. The CDR3 DNA reads TGTGCCACCAGCAGAGGAGCGGACAGTTACTATGGCTACACCTTC. Filled out from reference TRBV15 and TRBJ1-2, the complete variable domain reads DAMVIQNPRYQVTQFGKPVTLSCSQTLNHNVMYWYQQKSSQAPKLLFHYYDKDFNNEADTPDNFQSRRPNTSFCFLDIRSPGLGDTAMYLCATSRGADSYYGYTFGSGTRLTVV.

This chain joins TRBV18 and TRBJ1-2, with a possible D match to TRBD1 (5 bases). Germline V lookup: CDR1 KGHSH, CDR2 LQKENI. Trimming cost V 2 bases and J 6 bases, with 16 bases left between them. The length of the CDR3 is 15 residues. CDR3 sequence reads: CASSPSAGLWHGYTF. The CDR3 bases are TGTGCCAGCTCACCATCGGCAGGGCTCTGGCATGGCTACACCTTC.

The chain uses TRBV21-1 and TRBJ2-3; TRBD1, as called in the table, went unchecked against the DNA. TRBV21-1 is an annotated pseudogene. The CDR3 loop spans 19 amino acids. The chain's CDR3 is CASSKEVNSRQGSTDTQYF. As DNA, the CDR3 is TGTGCCAGCAGCAAAGAGGTAAATTCTAGGCAGGGGAGCACAGATACGCAGTATTTT.

CDR3 sequence reads: CASSYSGSSYNEQFF. The CDR3 nucleotides are TGTGCCAGCAGTTATAGCGGGAGCTCCTACAATGAGCAGTTCTTC. The chain recombines TRBV27 with TRBJ2-1; 9 nucleotides line up with TRBD2. The CDR3 sequence is 15 residues long. The V gene end was trimmed by 4 bases and the J gene end by 0 bases; junction bases not matched to a gene: 1. Germline V lookup: CDR1 MNHEY, CDR2 SMNVEV (reference sequence).

The gene calls are TRBV28 and TRBJ2-3; 8 bases line up with TRBD1. The V segment lost 6 bases and the J segment 0 bases; nucleotides outside the gene matches: 5. Germline CDR1 reads MDHEN; CDR2 reads SYDVKM. The CDR3 extends over 15 amino acids. The CDR3 nucleotides read TGTGCCAGCAGCGGACAGGGTACTAGCACAGATACGCAGTATTTT. Its protein is CASSGQGTSTDTQYF.

This clone is a singleton in its sample. This chain joins TRBV7-2 and TRBJ2-3; the match to TRBD2 covers 11 bases. The V segment lost 5 bases and the J segment 0 bases; nucleotides outside the gene matches: 4. Germline V gene sequence: CDR1 SGHTA, CDR2 FQGNSA. CDR3 length: 16 amino acids. CDR3 sequence (DNA): TGTGCCAGCAGCCCAAGGACTAGCGGGAGCACAGATACGCAGTATTTT. It codes for CASSPRTSGSTDTQYF.

The chain joins TRBV2 to TRBJ1-1; tentatively, D is TRBD1 (6 bases). The CDR3 loop spans 15 amino acids. Germline loops: CDR1 SNHLY, CDR2 FYNNEI. Trimming left V 5 bases short and J 7 bases short, with 20 bases between. CDR3 sequence: CASSSGQPVGSEAFF. The CDR3 bases are TGTGCCAGCAGTTCTGGACAGCCGGTAGGGAGTGAAGCTTTCTTT. The full variable domain, completed using reference TRBV2 and TRBJ1-1, is EPEVTQTPSHQVTQMGQEVILRCVPISNHLYFYWYRQILGQKVEFLVSFYNNEISEKSEIFDDQFSVERPDGSNFTLKIRSTKLEDSAMYFCASSSGQPVGSEAFFGQGTRLTVV.

The V gene is TRBV27, the J gene TRBJ2-1; TRBD1 might be the D (5 bases). The V gene lost 0 bases and the J gene lost 9 bases, with 9 bases spanning the gap. The CDR3 has 13 residues. The germline V gene has CDR1 MNHEY and CDR2 SMNVEV (reference sequence). CDR3 bases: TGTGCCAGCAGTTTATCCCAGGGATCTGAGCAGTTCTTC. Amino acid sequence: CASSLSQGSEQFF.

J is TRBJ1-4 and V is TRBV7-8; D not certain. The CDR3 runs 16 residues. V was clipped by 0 bases and J by 5 bases, with 13 bases between them. Per the germline V gene, CDR1 is SGHVS and CDR2 is FQNEAQ. The CDR3 is CASSLAPAGLNEKLFF. CDR3 coding DNA: TGTGCCAGCAGCTTAGCCCCAGCGGGGTTGAATGAAAAACTGTTTTTT.

V gene TRBV6-1 combines with J gene TRBJ2-5; TRBD2 matches at 14 bases. Per the germline V gene, CDR1 is MNHNS and CDR2 is SASEGT. With V trimmed by 2 bases and J by 2 bases, 4 bases remained unmatched. There are 17 residues in the CDR3. CDR3 amino acids: CASSELGLAGGQETQYF. The CDR3, as DNA: TGTGCCAGCAGTGAACTCGGACTAGCGGGAGGTCAAGAGACCCAGTACTTC.

CDR3 nucleotide sequence: TGCGCCAGCAGCTTGCAGGGAAGGCCGCTCACAGATACGCAGTATTTT. This translates into CASSLQGRPLTDTQYF. V gene TRBV5-1 combines with J gene TRBJ2-3; possible D gene TRBD1, 5 bases. The CDR3 contains 16 residues. V shed 1 base and J shed 2 bases, with 14 bases lying between them. Germline CDR1 and CDR2: SGHRS and YFSETQ.

This chain uses TRBV5-1 with TRBJ1-3; D unresolved. Germline V gene data show CDR1 as SGHRS and CDR2 as YFSETQ. This CDR3 is built from 16 residues. V shed 1 base and J shed 0 bases, with 11 bases lying between them. The CDR3 loop is CASSLSESNSGNTIYF. The CDR3 DNA follows: TGCGCCAGCAGCTTGTCAGAAAGTAACTCTGGAAACACCATATATTTT.

This chain links TRBV6-6 with TRBJ1-2, with TRBD1 identical over 9 bases. This CDR3 is built from 15 residues. The germline V gene encodes CDR1 MNHNY and CDR2 SVGAGI (reference sequence). The trim removed 2 bases at V and 8 bases at J, leaving 9 bases unmatched. DNA of the CDR3: TGTGCCAGCAGTTACCAAGACAGGGGGTACGGCGGCTACACCTTC. Protein product: CASSYQDRGYGGYTF.

The rearrangement uses TRBV18 and TRBJ2-7, with 10 bases identical to TRBD2. Trimming at V came to 4 bases and at J to 3 bases, leaving 9 bases not matched to a gene. The CDR3 is 16 residues long. Germline values: CDR1 KGHSH, CDR2 LQKENI. CDR3 region: CASSRSGTSDIYEQYV. The CDR3 DNA sequence: TGTGCCAGCTCACGAAGTGGGACTAGCGATATCTACGAGCAGTACGTC.